The T cell receptor (beta chain) described here comes from a study of regulatory T cells in long-lasting Graves disease. Study as a whole: Patients newly diagnosed with Graves' had been on antithyroid drugs for under 3 months.

In its sample, this clonotype was seen many times. Building of the TCR beta libraries involved iRepertoire HTBI primers and Arm-PCR of CDR3 regions. TCRdb re-called the multiplex PCR reads with MiXCR, one entry per CDR3 protein. Among over 300,000 distinct CDR3 sequences listed, about a sixth were seen once. Germline CDR1 is DFQATT and CDR2 is SNEGSKA (reference sequence). After removal of 2 bases from V and 4 bases from J, the junction contained 12 bases not matched to a gene. The CDR3 is 16 residues long. Time point: newly diagnosed GD, antithyroid drugs for less than 3 months. Extracted PBMC RNA gave rise to the TCR library.

Sequences were derived from peripheral blood mononuclear cells (PBMCs), sampled at new diagnosis, from a patient treated with antithyroid drugs. This sequence originates from a female donor with Graves disease. The rearrangement links TRBV20-1 to TRBJ1-1; TRBD1 matches 8 bases. The CDR3 region is CSARPRGRRVGTEAFF. In DNA form, the CDR3 reads TGCAGTGCTAGACCCAGGGGGCGCAGGGTCGGCACTGAAGCTTTCTTT.